A selection of T cell receptor beta chains follows, all from one sample in a study of blood T cell repertoires in COVID-19. TCRdb's table, derived via immunoSEQ multiplex PCR, lists solely in-frame clones and lacks some. The sample lists some 56,000 clones, 86% occurring once. What was sequenced was peripheral blood. These receptors originate from a woman older than 75 with acute or convalescent COVID-19. CDR3s leave out the opening cysteine and the closing phenylalanine or tryptophan.

TRBJ1-2	TRBV28	ASKTSGVNYGYT
TRBJ2-7	TRBV6-2/TRBV6-3	ASSSWGGSYEQY
TRBJ1-1	TRBV9	ASSPDVVNTEAF
TRBJ2-1	TRBV6-5	ASSSTGNPYNEQF
TRBJ1-2	TRBV7-9	ASSLWGLPGTYGYT
TRBJ1-6	TRBV27	ASSLRALRGNSPLH
TRBJ2-1	TRBV18	ASSPEWGITGGQF
TRBJ2-1	TRBV7-9	ASSTRRTNRGLNEQF
TRBJ2-5	TRBV5-8	ASSNQGTLLQETQY
TRBJ2-1	TRBV7-3	ASSPTSGRGYNEQF
TRBJ2-1	TRBV5-1	ASKQGVLNEQF
TRBJ2-7	TRBV6-5	ASKGVTSYEQY
TRBJ1-2	TRBV19	ATTPGTGDRYT
TRBJ1-2	TRBV5-1	ASSVSGLNYGYT
TRBJ2-5	TRBV2	ASSDLGLAGETQY
TRBJ2-1	TRBV15	ATSRDYGSGGNNEQF
TRBJ1-6	TRBV3-1/TRBV3-2	ASSPGQGRTSYNSPLH
TRBJ1-2	TRBV5-1	ASSLAGGLSNGYT
TRBJ1-2	TRBV3-1/TRBV3-2	ASSLQGQSYGYT
TRBJ2-5	TRBV11-3	ASSPGGTIQETQY
TRBJ1-2	TRBV5-4	ASSLPDRVNGYT
TRBJ2-1	TRBV5-1	ASSSLTGDNEQF
TRBJ1-4	TRBV30	AWSTGREKKLF
TRBJ2-3	TRBV28	ATFASGGTDTQY
TRBJ1-6	TRBV5-1	ASSSGVEHNSPLH
TRBJ2-3	TRBV5-1	ASSLGATDTQY
TRBJ2-1	TRBV11-3	ASSPGPGGDNEQF
TRBJ2-5	TRBV6-6	ASSLLIKETQY
TRBJ2-3	TRBV10-3	AISSQGDTQY
TRBJ2-1	TRBV5-1	ASSISGTSYNEQF
TRBJ1-5	TRBV6-6	ASSPGQGGNQPQH
TRBJ2-3	TRBV9	ASSVASARESTDTQY
TRBJ2-6	TRBV27	ASMARPGANVLT
TRBJ2-1	TRBV7-3	ASSPNVGLGAYEQF
TRBJ1-1	TRBV3-1/TRBV3-2	ASSQAGGKTEAF
TRBJ1-4	TRBV20-1	SARSREKLF
TRBJ1-2	TRBV21-1	ASRGGNYGYT
TRBJ2-2	TRBV5-1	ASSPNTGELF
TRBJ1-6	TRBV2	ASAYGGYNSPLH
TRBJ2-2	TRBV7-9	ASSLVGGDTGELF
TRBJ2-5	TRBV3-1/TRBV3-2	ASSQNLAGAETQY